This entry concerns a single TCR beta chain. Here immunoSEQ multiplex PCR was the method, and the copy in TCRdb shows in-frame clones only, minus some. The profile covers roughly 14,000 clones, with approximately 80% appearing a single time and roughly a sixth taken by the ten largest. CDR3 length: 14 amino acids. Germline lookup yields CDR1 SGHRS and CDR2 YFSETQ. The ends were cut back, 2 bases at V and 7 bases at J, with 13 bases in the middle. These data originate in a study of T cell changes during pregnancy in multiple sclerosis. Material: CD8+ T cells from peripheral blood mononuclear cells, obtained after pregnancy. The rearrangement joins TRBV5-1 to TRBJ2-1; D ambiguous. This TCR came from a female donor in good health, enrolled as a control in a pregnancy study. CDR3 protein: CASSLALNANEQFF. The CDR3 DNA sequence: TGCGCCAGCAGCTTAGCCCTAAACGCTAATGAGCAGTTCTTC.